This TCR beta chain was identified in a study of blood T cell repertoires in COVID-19. Study context: Material from acute and convalescent COVID-19 was sourced from the United States, Italy and Spain. Nucleic acid was either cDNA or gDNA, and it came from T cells, B-cell-depleted T cells, or PBMCs.

The CDR3 consists of 16 residues. Trimming took off 3 bases at V and 6 bases at J, with 15 bases between the two ends. The authors' processing: Cell counts per sample came from amplifying reference gene primers. Repertoires were generated with immunoSEQ multiplex PCR, while TCRdb's copy carries only in-frame clones and drops some. The D gene and trimming were derived from the DNA, and the V and J assignments and clone size from that table. The repertoire holds fewer than 65,000 clones, with around 87% as singletons. Those enrolled in Seattle joined during active infection and were followed longitudinally afterward. There are a few counts of this clone.

The rearrangement uses TRBV23-1 and TRBJ1-6; no reliable D call. TRBV23-1 counts as an open reading frame of uncertain function. The sequence came from a woman aged 55-70 years with COVID-19, enrolled during active disease. The sequencing sample was made of peripheral blood. The CDR3 sequence is CASSHISPGSNSPLHF. In DNA, the CDR3 is TGCGCCAGCAGTCATATATCCCCAGGATCTAATTCACCCCTCCACTTT.